The 22 T cell receptor beta chains below all came from one sample that was sequenced in a study of cytomegalovirus exposure and HLA in healthy donors. PCR used 60 Vbeta primers and 13 Jbeta primers. Here immunoSEQ multiplex PCR was the method, and the copy in TCRdb shows in-frame clones only, minus some. The table includes around 45,000 clones, under 60% detected once. The material sequenced was PBMCs. The receptor set was obtained from a man in his 60s in good health and CMV-seronegative.

The chain employs TRBV5-1 and TRBJ2-7; 10 nucleotides align to TRBD2. J lost 4 bases, V lost 4 bases, and 11 bases had no gene match. From germline, CDR1 is SGHRS and CDR2 YFSETQ. CDR3 length: 16 amino acids. CDR3 nucleotides: TGCGCCAGCAGCGGAATGTCTAGCGGGAGTGGATACGAGCAGTACTTC. It translates to CASSGMSSGSGYEQYF.

This CDR3 is CAISMKPGQTDQPQHF. DNA of the CDR3: TGTGCCATCAGCATGAAACCGGGACAGACCGATCAGCCCCAGCATTTT. The chain couples TRBV10-3 to TRBJ1-5; 7 bases match TRBD1. V dropped 6 bases and J dropped 5; count of bases not matched to a gene: 13. CDR1 is ENHRY, CDR2 SYGVKD, per germline. The CDR3 contains 16 residues.

The rearrangement links TRBV7-9 to TRBJ2-3; D is uncertain. The CDR3 loop spans 14 amino acids. V lost 3 bases, J lost 0 bases, and 7 bases lay in between. Per germline, CDR1 SEHNR and CDR2 FQNEAQ (reference sequence). The CDR3 here is CASSLYGSTDTQYF. CDR3 in DNA: TGTGCCAGCAGCTTGTACGGTAGCACAGATACGCAGTATTTT. The whole variable domain, filled in from reference TRBV7-9 and TRBJ2-3, reads DTGVSQNPRHKITKRGQNVTFRCDPISEHNRLYWYRQTLGQGPEFLTYFQNEAQLEKSRLLSDRFSAERPKGSFSTLEIQRTEQGDSAMYLCASSLYGSTDTQYFGPGTRLTVL.

The V call is TRBV7-2, the J call TRBJ1-1; D unclear. There are 12 residues in the CDR3. V lost 3 bases to trimming and J lost 7 bases, with 9 bases between them. The germline V gene has CDR1 SGHTA and CDR2 FQGNSA. CDR3 in amino acids: CASSFVWSEAFF. The CDR3 nucleotides are TGTGCCAGCAGCTTTGTGTGGAGTGAAGCTTTCTTT.

This clone was seen only a few times. This chain joins TRBV9 and TRBJ1-5; TRBD1 might be the D (5 bases). V lost 3 bases and J lost 5, with 9 bases in between. The germline V gene encodes CDR1 SGDLS and CDR2 YYNGEE. This CDR3 region has 13 residues. CDR3 sequence reads: CASSEGVDQPQHF. The CDR3 DNA reads TGTGCCAGCAGCGAAGGGGTTGATCAGCCCCAGCATTTT.

This clone has ten or more counts. The rearrangement joins TRBV9 to TRBJ2-1, with 10 positions matching TRBD2. Germline V gives CDR1 SGDLS, CDR2 YYNGEE. J gave up 4 bases and V 0 bases, and 7 bases lay outside the gene matches. The CDR3 runs to 17 residues. CDR3: CASSVVASGSWYNEQFF. DNA for the CDR3: TGTGCCAGCAGCGTAGTTGCTAGCGGGAGTTGGTACAATGAGCAGTTCTTC. Filled out from reference TRBV9 and TRBJ2-1, the complete variable domain reads DSGVTQTPKHLITATGQRVTLRCSPRSGDLSVYWYQQSLDQGLQFLIQYYNGEERAKGNILERFSAQQFPDLHSELNLSSLELGDSALYFCASSVVASGSWYNEQFFGPGTRLTVL.

This clone was seen once. This rearrangement joins TRBV6-5 to TRBJ2-7, with D possibly matching TRBD1 (6 bases). Between the trimmed V and J ends, which lost 4 bases and 6 bases, there was a span of 7 bases. Germline V CDR1 and CDR2: MNHEY, SVGAGI. The CDR3 length is 11 residues. For the CDR3, the DNA is TGTGCCAGCAGTTCCAGGGGCGAGCAGTACTTC. It encodes CASSSRGEQYF.

The chain recombines TRBV4-1 with TRBJ1-5, with D perhaps TRBD1 (6 bases). V was clipped by 4 bases and J by 7 bases, with 17 bases between them. The CDR3 is 15 residues long. Germline V gene data show CDR1 as MGHRA and CDR2 as YSYEKL. CDR3 sequence reads: CASSLTQGTGQPQHF. CDR3 bases: TGCGCCAGCAGCCTGACACAGGGAACAGGCCAGCCCCAGCATTTT.

This clone was seen more than once but under ten times. V and J are TRBV7-9 and TRBJ1-4; 8 nucleotides agree with TRBD1. The ends lost 2 bases at V and 4 bases at J; junction bases unmatched: 12. Germline V gene lookup returns CDR1 SEHNR and CDR2 FQNEAQ (reference sequence). This CDR3 has 18 amino acids. CDR3 amino acids: CASSLNKVGQGLNEKLFF. In DNA form, the CDR3 reads TGTGCCAGCAGCTTAAACAAGGTCGGACAGGGCCTTAATGAAAAACTGTTTTTT.

The table lists this clone with a few counts. The rearrangement uses TRBV29-1 and TRBJ1-2; 7 bases map to TRBD1. Germline V gene sequence: CDR1 SQVTM, CDR2 ANQGSEA. Trimming at V came to 5 bases and at J to 8 bases, leaving 8 bases not matched to a gene. The CDR3 has 12 residues. The CDR3 is CSVLRGSDGYTF. The DNA of the CDR3 is TGCAGCGTTCTCAGGGGGAGTGACGGCTACACCTTC.

The table lists this clone with a few counts. The CDR3, as DNA: TGTGCCAGCAGCTCGGGGGCTGAAGCTTTCTTT. This gives the protein CASSSGAEAFF. The rearrangement joins TRBV7-3 to TRBJ1-1, with D tentatively TRBD1 (5 bases). This CDR3 has 11 residues. Germline values: CDR1 SGHTA, CDR2 FQGTGA. V was cut by 4 bases and J by 6 bases, with 6 bases left in between.

The sample holds a few counts of this clone. The chain couples TRBV18 to TRBJ2-3; D is ambiguous. The V end was cut by 5 bases, the J end by 1 base, with 7 bases between. Germline CDR1 reads KGHSH; CDR2 reads LQKENI. The CDR3 length is 13 residues. CDR3 bases: TGTGCCAGCTCAGTTACAGGCACAGATACGCAGTATTTT. This encodes CASSVTGTDTQYF.

The V and J genes are TRBV7-2 and TRBJ2-1; TRBD1 aligns across 7 bases. Trimming cost V 5 bases and J 10 bases; bases outside gene matches: 8. The CDR3 consists of 13 residues. CDR1 is SGHTA and CDR2 is FQGNSA in the germline V gene. This chain's CDR3 is CASSPSTGNEQFF. The CDR3 DNA reads TGTGCCAGCAGCCCCTCGACAGGGAACGAGCAGTTCTTC.

The gene calls are TRBV5-4 and TRBJ2-7; D might be TRBD1 (5 bases). V was clipped by 0 bases and J by 3 bases, with 13 bases between them. CDR3 size: 15 residues. Looked up from germline, CDR1 is SGHNT and CDR2 is YYREEE (reference sequence). This CDR3 reads CASSLVGRRGYEQYF. CDR3 DNA: TGTGCCAGCAGCTTGGTTGGGCGTAGGGGCTACGAGCAGTACTTC.

The gene calls are TRBV6-5 and TRBJ1-6; D ambiguous. The CDR3 spans 13 residues. V shed 5 bases and J shed 8 bases, with 10 bases lying between them. Germline values: CDR1 MNHEY, CDR2 SVGAGI. In DNA form, the CDR3 reads TGTGCCAGCAGTCCCCGAGGAGATTCACCCCTCCACTTT. This codes for CASSPRGDSPLHF.

This clone has just a few counts. V and J are TRBV6-6 and TRBJ2-6; 7 bases agree with TRBD1. CDR3 size: 16 residues. CDR1 is MNHNY, CDR2 SVGAGI, per germline (reference sequence). Trimming took 6 bases from V and 4 from J; bases not matched to a gene: 9. In DNA form, the CDR3 reads TGTGCCAGCAGAAGGGGGACAGCCCGGGGGGCCAACGTCCTGACTTTC. Protein: CASRRGTARGANVLTF.

This clone has only a few counts. The V call is TRBV7-6, the J call TRBJ2-1; tentative D call: TRBD2 (5 bases). Germline CDR1 and CDR2: SGHVS and FNYEAQ. Trimming removed 1 base at V and 7 bases at J, with 11 bases between. The CDR3 consists of 14 residues. CDR3 amino acids: CASSLVGDTNEQFF. The CDR3 region has the DNA TGTGCCAGCAGCTTAGTCGGGGATACGAATGAGCAGTTCTTC.

This clone was detected only a few times. The chain couples TRBV6-5 to TRBJ1-5; the D gene is possibly TRBD1 (6 bases). V lost 5 bases, J lost 9 bases, and 14 bases lay in between. This CDR3 spans 13 amino acids. CDR1 MNHEY and CDR2 SVGAGI come from the germline V gene. As DNA, the CDR3 is TGTGCCAGCAGTCTAACAGGGCCCCGGCCCCAGCATTTT. Its protein is CASSLTGPRPQHF.

This clone was counted only a few times. V is TRBV20-1 and J is TRBJ2-1; no reliable D call. Germline assignment: CDR1 DFQATT and CDR2 SNEGSKA (reference sequence). CDR3 size: 11 residues. Trimming removed 6 bases from V and 3 bases from J, with 6 bases in between. CDR3 protein: CSAEDYNEQFF. The CDR3, as DNA: TGCAGTGCAGAGGACTACAATGAGCAGTTCTTC.

The chain uses TRBV27 and TRBJ1-1; D not resolved. Between the trimmed V and J ends, which lost 4 bases and 7 bases, there was a span of 10 bases. The CDR3 is made up of 12 amino acids. Germline-derived CDR1 and CDR2 are MNHEY and SMNVEV (reference sequence). The CDR3 here is CASSWRDGEAFF. In DNA, the CDR3 is TGTGCCAGCAGTTGGAGGGATGGTGAAGCTTTCTTT.

The chain links TRBV27 to TRBJ1-1, with D perhaps TRBD1 (6 bases). The CDR3 spans 12 residues. Germline-derived CDR1 and CDR2 are MNHEY and SMNVEV (reference sequence). V lost 3 bases, J lost 7 bases, and 9 bases lay in between. The CDR3 reads CASSLGAGEAFF. DNA for the CDR3: TGTGCCAGCAGTTTGGGGGCAGGTGAAGCTTTCTTT.

This chain uses TRBV2 with TRBJ2-7, with 8 bases identical to TRBD2. Germline-derived CDR1 and CDR2 are SNHLY and FYNNEI. The CDR3 has 14 residues. V was clipped by 5 bases and J by 5 bases; unmatched bases: 8. CDR3 DNA sequence: TGTGCCAGCAGTCGGGAGGGTGTAGGCCACGAGCAGTACTTC. It translates to CASSREGVGHEQYF.